Described below is a single T cell receptor beta chain sequence and its context. The entry originates in a study of OX40 agonist ivuxolimab in advanced cancers. Study-level background: Dose-escalation subjects each had hepatocellular carcinoma, melanoma, renal cell or head and neck cancer.

The V end was cut by 5 bases, the J end by 7 bases, with 18 bases between. There are 14 residues in the CDR3. Germline V lookup: CDR1 MNHNS, CDR2 SASEGT. Produced via immunoSEQ multiplex PCR; TCRdb's table is partial and in-frame only. This repertoire shows tens of thousands of clones, about four fifths found once; its top ten account for 1.8%. This chain joins TRBV6-1 and TRBJ2-7; a weak D match, TRBD1 (5 bases). The sequence came from an adult with an advanced solid tumor such as melanoma, head and neck, liver or kidney cancer. Sequences were derived from CD4+ or CD8+ T cells sorted from blood, sampled in a trial of the OX40 agonist ivuxolimab. Here the CDR3 DNA reads TGTGCCAGCAGTCCCCTTGGCGGCCCAGGGGAGCAGTACTTC. This translates into CASSPLGGPGEQYF.